Listed here is a single TCR beta chain. The antigen is not known. This sample stems from a study of radiation and T cells in renal cell carcinoma. Study results and limitations: From baseline, blood top tumor clonotypes peaked at 2 weeks post-radiation. Pretreatment tumor biopsies were lacking, so baseline clonotypes are unknown.

Clones were sequenced by immunoSEQ multiplex PCR, and TCRdb holds only the in-frame ones, with some missing. The table lists tens of thousands of clones, approximately 80% of them singletons, with around 9.1% in the top ten. Sample time point: blood 4 weeks post-SBRT, at nephrectomy. Sample treatment: 15 Gy SBRT to primary tumor, nephrectomy 4 weeks later. Nephrectomy followed 15 Gy stereotactic body radiation by 4 weeks. Radiation-treated patients gave blood at baseline, week 2 and week 4. Trimming left V 6 bases short and J 5 bases short, with 23 bases between. The CDR3 loop spans 16 amino acids. Germline V gene lookup returns CDR1 SGHTA and CDR2 FQGTGA.

The material was blood, obtained from a patient whose treatment included radiotherapy and nephrectomy. This clonotype was sampled from a man aged 50-60 years with renal cell carcinoma. This chain links TRBV7-3 with TRBJ2-7; D may be TRBD1 (5 bases). The CDR3 bases are TGTGCCAGCAGTCGCCCTCCGACAGAGCCACCCAACGAGCAGTACTTC. Its translation is CASSRPPTEPPNEQYF.